The rows below give T cell receptor beta chains drawn from one sample of a study of cytomegalovirus exposure and HLA in healthy donors. The repertoire was sequenced with immunoSEQ multiplex PCR; TCRdb's copy has only in-frame clones and lacks some. Among approximately 150,000 clones, around three fifths were seen once, and the ten largest hold around 2.9%. The source material was PBMCs. Source of these receptors: a woman in her 30s in good health and CMV-seropositive. CDR3s include the opening cysteine and the closing phenylalanine or tryptophan. D genes are given only for firm matches. Size tells how often a clone was seen (once, few, many) or the class of an expanded clone, and some rows leave it out.

V gene,clone size,D gene,J gene,CDR3 DNA,CDR3 protein
TRBV2,-,-,TRBJ1-2,TGTGCCAGCAGTGAAACCGGACAGCGCTATGGCTACACCTTC,CASSETGQRYGYTF
TRBV6-1,-,-,TRBJ2-7,TGTGCCAGCAGTGAAGCCTTCTCGGGGGAGCAGTACTTC,CASSEAFSGEQYF
TRBV13,few,-,TRBJ1-4,TGTGCCAGCAGCTTAGGATTTAGACAGACTGAAAAACTGTTTTTT,CASSLGFRQTEKLFF
TRBV7-8,-,-,TRBJ1-2,TGTGCCAGCAGCGTGGAGGGGGGCTACACCTTC,CASSVEGGYTF
TRBV20-1,few,-,TRBJ1-2,TGCAGTGCCAGGGTGAGCTATGGCTACACCTTC,CSARVSYGYTF
TRBV5-1,few,TRBD1,TRBJ2-2,TGCGCCAGCAGCCGACAGGGAGAGAACACCGGGGAGCTGTTTTTT,CASSRQGENTGELFF
TRBV27,-,-,TRBJ1-6,TGTGCCAGCAGTGGCCACAGGGAAAGGAATTCACCCCTCCACTTT,CASSGHRERNSPLHF
TRBV18,-,-,TRBJ1-2,TGTGCCAGCTCACCGGACAGAGCTAACTATGGCTACACCTTC,CASSPDRANYGYTF
TRBV5-1,-,TRBD2,TRBJ2-7,TGCGCCAGCAGCCCGGCGGCGGGAGACACCTACGAGCAGTACTTC,CASSPAAGDTYEQYF
TRBV5-1,-,TRBD1,TRBJ1-2,TGCGCCAGCAGCGAACAGGGGAACTATGGCTACACCTTC,CASSEQGNYGYTF
TRBV27,-,TRBD1,TRBJ1-2,TGTGCCAGCACGGGGACAGGGGGCTATGGCTACACCTTC,CASTGTGGYGYTF
TRBV7-9,-,-,TRBJ1-4,TGTGCCAGCAGCTTATGGACAGTTACTAATGAAAAACTGTTTTTT,CASSLWTVTNEKLFF
TRBV6-5,-,TRBD1,TRBJ1-2,TGTGCCAGCAGTTACTCGGGCAGGGGGCGTGTTGGCTACACCTTC,CASSYSGRGRVGYTF
TRBV7-9,-,-,TRBJ1-5,TGTGCCAGCAGCTTTTCTTTATCGGCGGGATATAGCAATCAGCCCCAGCATTTT,CASSFSLSAGYSNQPQHF
TRBV27,-,-,TRBJ1-5,TGTGCCAGCAGCTGGGACACTTATCAGCCCCAGCATTTT,CASSWDTYQPQHF
TRBV30,-,TRBD1,TRBJ1-2,TGTGCCAAGGACAGGGATTATGGCTACACCTTC,CAKDRDYGYTF
TRBV4-1,-,-,TRBJ2-7,TGCGCCAGCAGCCAAGGCAGTACCGAGCAGTACTTC,CASSQGSTEQYF
TRBV5-4,-,-,TRBJ1-2,TGTGCCAGCAGCTTAAACGGGGGTGGCTACACCTTC,CASSLNGGGYTF
TRBV7-9,-,TRBD1,TRBJ1-3,TGTGCCAGCAGCTTAGCAAGGGACAGGGGCTTATTTGGAAACACCATATATTTT,CASSLARDRGLFGNTIYF
TRBV2,-,TRBD1,TRBJ1-2,TGTGCCAGCAGTGATGACAGGGTCGGTGGCTACACCTTC,CASSDDRVGGYTF
TRBV28,-,-,TRBJ1-1,TGTGCCAGCAGTTTACCCACAGGGTTTGAAGCTTTCTTT,CASSLPTGFEAFF
TRBV6-5,-,TRBD1,TRBJ1-2,TGTGCCAGCAGTTACGGAACAGGGGGGCAGAACTATGGCTACACCTTC,CASSYGTGGQNYGYTF
TRBV7-3,-,TRBD2,TRBJ2-1,TGTGCCAGCAGCTTAAGCGGGGGGGTGCAGAGTGAGCAGTTCTTC,CASSLSGGVQSEQFF
TRBV7-9,-,TRBD2,TRBJ2-7,TGTGCCAGCAGCGCCTTAGCGGGAGATGGGTACGAGCAGTACTTC,CASSALAGDGYEQYF
TRBV7-9,few,-,TRBJ1-2,TGTGCCAGCAGCCCAGAGGCTAACTATGGCTACACCTTC,CASSPEANYGYTF
TRBV7-3,-,-,TRBJ1-2,TGTGCCAGCAGCTTAACGGGCACTGAGAACTTAGCTAACTATGGCTACACCTTC,CASSLTGTENLANYGYTF
TRBV6-1,few,-,TRBJ2-6,TGTGCCAGCATGGGGGCATCCTCTGGGGCCAACGTCCTGACTTTC,CASMGASSGANVLTF
TRBV2,-,TRBD1,TRBJ2-1,TGTGCCAGCAGCTACTCCGGGACAGACAACAATGAGCAGTTCTTC,CASSYSGTDNNEQFF
TRBV21-1,-,-,TRBJ1-2,TGTGCCATCAAGAAGGGGGCTAGTAACTATGGCTACACCTTC,CAIKKGASNYGYTF
TRBV9,once,-,TRBJ2-1,TGTGCCAGCAGCCCCCAGACAGACAATGAGCAGTTCTTC,CASSPQTDNEQFF
TRBV5-1,-,TRBD2,TRBJ2-3,TGCGCCAGCAGCCAAACTAGCGGGGGGAACACAGATACGCAGTATTTT,CASSQTSGGNTDTQYF
TRBV6-1,few,TRBD2,TRBJ2-1,TGTGCCAGCAGCCAACGCCGGGAGGGAAATGAGCAGTTCTTC,CASSQRREGNEQFF
TRBV5-1,-,-,TRBJ2-6,TGCGCCAGCAGCTTGGGAGGCAGGGCGAAATATACCAGACTCTCTGGGGCCAACGTCCTGACTTTC,CASSLGGRAKYTRLSGANVLTF
TRBV6-1,-,TRBD2,TRBJ2-5,TGTGCCAGCAGTGAAGAGGCCCCTTTTGCGGGGGGGCCAGAGACCCAGTACTTC,CASSEEAPFAGGPETQYF
TRBV28,-,-,TRBJ1-5,TGTGCCAGCAGTTTTCGGAGCAATCAGCCCCAGCATTTT,CASSFRSNQPQHF
TRBV28,-,TRBD1,TRBJ1-2,TGTGCCAGCAGCCAGACAGGGGCGCTTTACCCGACCTTC,CASSQTGALYPTF
TRBV5-8,few,TRBD2,TRBJ2-7,TGTGCCAGCAGCCATATAGCGGGAGGGATCTACGAGCAGTACTTC,CASSHIAGGIYEQYF
TRBV11-3,-,-,TRBJ2-2,TGTGCCAGCAGCCCAACGTTCGGGGACACCGGGGAGCTGTTTTTT,CASSPTFGDTGELFF
TRBV7-6,few,TRBD2,TRBJ2-3,TGTGCCAGCAGCTTAATCAGCGGGGGTCGCACAGATACGCAGTATTTT,CASSLISGGRTDTQYF
TRBV5-1,-,-,TRBJ1-1,TGCGCCAGCAGCTTGGTGGGCGGGATGAACACTGAAGCTTTCTTT,CASSLVGGMNTEAFF
TRBV7-3,-,TRBD2,TRBJ2-5,TGTGCCAGCAGCTTTAGCGGGGTGGAGACCCAGTACTTC,CASSFSGVETQYF
TRBV18,-,-,TRBJ1-1,TGTGCCAGCTCATACATGGGCCGGGGCACTGAAGCTTTCTTT,CASSYMGRGTEAFF
TRBV23-1,-,TRBD1,TRBJ1-5,TGCGCCAGCAGCCCCAAGATATGCAGGGGGCCTCAGCCCCAGCATTTT,CASSPKICRGPQPQHF
TRBV5-1,-,TRBD1,TRBJ1-2,TGCGCCAGCAGCTTGGGGGACAGCCTCTATGGCTACACCTTC,CASSLGDSLYGYTF
TRBV9,-,-,TRBJ1-1,TGTGCCAGCAGCCCCCCTTTGGGTATCAGAGGGAGGGACACTGAAGCTTTCTTT,CASSPPLGIRGRDTEAFF
TRBV10-3,-,-,TRBJ2-1,TGTGCCATCAGCCCGGGGGACAATGAGCAGTTCTTC,CAISPGDNEQFF
TRBV30,-,TRBD1,TRBJ1-2,TGTGCCTGGAGAGACAGGGGTGACTATGGCTACACCTTC,CAWRDRGDYGYTF
TRBV6-6,-,TRBD1,TRBJ1-2,TGTGCCAGCAGTTCGGACAGGGCAGATGGCTACACCTTC,CASSSDRADGYTF
TRBV29-1,-,TRBD1,TRBJ2-7,TGCAGCGTTGAACCCCGGGACAGCCCCTACGAGCAGTACTTC,CSVEPRDSPYEQYF
TRBV6-5,few,TRBD1,TRBJ1-3,TGTGCCAGCAGTTACTCGACAGGGAGGTCTGGAAACACCATATATTTT,CASSYSTGRSGNTIYF
TRBV7-9,-,-,TRBJ2-5,TGTGCCAGCAGCTTAACTCGTCGGGGGATAGAGACCCAGTACTTC,CASSLTRRGIETQYF